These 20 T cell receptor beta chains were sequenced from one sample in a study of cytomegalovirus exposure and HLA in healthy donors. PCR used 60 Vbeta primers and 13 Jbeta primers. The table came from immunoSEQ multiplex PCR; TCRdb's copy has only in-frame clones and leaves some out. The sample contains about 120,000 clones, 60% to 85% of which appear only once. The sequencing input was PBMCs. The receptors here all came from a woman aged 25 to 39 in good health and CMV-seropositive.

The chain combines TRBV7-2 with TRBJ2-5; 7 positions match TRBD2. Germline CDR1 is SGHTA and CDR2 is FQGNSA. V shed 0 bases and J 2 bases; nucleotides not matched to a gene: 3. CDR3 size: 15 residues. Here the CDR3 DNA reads TGTGCCAGCAGCTTAGCGGGGGGGGAACAAGAGACCCAGTACTTC. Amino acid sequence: CASSLAGGEQETQYF. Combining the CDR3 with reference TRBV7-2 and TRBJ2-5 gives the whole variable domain GAGVSQSPSNKVTEKGKDVELRCDPISGHTALYWYRQSLGQGLEFLIYFQGNSAPDKSGLPSDRFSAERTGGSVSTLTIQRTQQEDSAVYLCASSLAGGEQETQYFGPGTRLLVL.

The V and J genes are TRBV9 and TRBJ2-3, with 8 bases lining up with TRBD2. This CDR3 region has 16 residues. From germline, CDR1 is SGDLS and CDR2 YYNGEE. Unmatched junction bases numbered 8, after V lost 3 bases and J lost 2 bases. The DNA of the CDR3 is TGTGCCAGCAGCGCAGGGACTAGATGGGACACAGATACGCAGTATTTT. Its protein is CASSAGTRWDTDTQYF. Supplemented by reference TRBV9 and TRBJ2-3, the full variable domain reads DSGVTQTPKHLITATGQRVTLRCSPRSGDLSVYWYQQSLDQGLQFLIQYYNGEERAKGNILERFSAQQFPDLHSELNLSSLELGDSALYFCASSAGTRWDTDTQYFGPGTRLTVL.

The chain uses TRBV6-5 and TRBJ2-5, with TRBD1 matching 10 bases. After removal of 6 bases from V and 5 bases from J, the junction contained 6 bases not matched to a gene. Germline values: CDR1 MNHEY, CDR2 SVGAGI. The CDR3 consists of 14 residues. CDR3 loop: CASRQTGGGETQYF. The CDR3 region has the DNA TGTGCCAGCAGGCAGACAGGGGGCGGCGAGACCCAGTACTTC.

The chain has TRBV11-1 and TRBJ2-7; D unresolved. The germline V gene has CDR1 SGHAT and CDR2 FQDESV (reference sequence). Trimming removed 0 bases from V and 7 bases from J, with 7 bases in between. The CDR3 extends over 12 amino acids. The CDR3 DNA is TGTGCCAGCAGCTTAGCGTCCGGGGAGCAGTACTTC. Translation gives CASSLASGEQYF.

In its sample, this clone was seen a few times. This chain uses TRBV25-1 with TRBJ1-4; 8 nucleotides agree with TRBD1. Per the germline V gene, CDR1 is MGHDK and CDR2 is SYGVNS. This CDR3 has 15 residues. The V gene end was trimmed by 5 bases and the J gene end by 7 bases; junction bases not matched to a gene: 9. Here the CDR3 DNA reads TGTGCCAGCAGTCGGCGGACAGGGTCGGGTGAAAAACTGTTTTTT. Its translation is CASSRRTGSGEKLFF.

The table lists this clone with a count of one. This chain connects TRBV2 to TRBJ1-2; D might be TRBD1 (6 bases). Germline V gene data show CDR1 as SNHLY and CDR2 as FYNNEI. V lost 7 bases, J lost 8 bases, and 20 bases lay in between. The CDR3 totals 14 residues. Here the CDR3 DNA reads TGTGCCAGCACCTGGGACGGGGGGCCTAGGGGCTACACCTTC. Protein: CASTWDGGPRGYTF.

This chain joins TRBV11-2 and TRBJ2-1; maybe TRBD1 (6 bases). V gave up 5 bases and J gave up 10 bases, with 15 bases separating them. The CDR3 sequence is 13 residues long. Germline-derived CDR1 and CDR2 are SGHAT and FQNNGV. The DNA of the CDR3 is TGTGCCAGCAGCCCCCACTTGGGGGCCGAGCAGTTCTTC. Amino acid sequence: CASSPHLGAEQFF.

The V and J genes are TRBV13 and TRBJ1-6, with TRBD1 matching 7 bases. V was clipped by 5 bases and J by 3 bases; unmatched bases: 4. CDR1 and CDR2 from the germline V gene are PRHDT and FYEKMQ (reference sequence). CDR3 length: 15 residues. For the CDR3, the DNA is TGTGCCAGCAGCCTTACAGGGGACTATAATTCACCCCTCCACTTT. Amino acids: CASSLTGDYNSPLHF.

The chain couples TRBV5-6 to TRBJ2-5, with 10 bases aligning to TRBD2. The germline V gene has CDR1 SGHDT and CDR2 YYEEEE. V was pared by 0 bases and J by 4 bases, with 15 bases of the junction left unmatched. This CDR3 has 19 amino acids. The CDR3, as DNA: TGTGCCAGCAGCTTGGAGGGGGGACTAGCGTTGGGTACTGCAGAGACCCAGTACTTC. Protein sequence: CASSLEGGLALGTAETQYF.

CDR3 amino acids: CASSRTTGVNEQYF. CDR3 in DNA: TGCGCCAGCAGCCGTACGACAGGGGTCAACGAGCAGTACTTC. V gene TRBV5-1 combines with J gene TRBJ2-7, with TRBD1 matching 8 bases. With V trimmed by 4 bases and J by 5 bases, 8 bases remained unmatched. CDR1 and CDR2 from the germline V gene are SGHRS and YFSETQ. The CDR3 length is 14 residues.

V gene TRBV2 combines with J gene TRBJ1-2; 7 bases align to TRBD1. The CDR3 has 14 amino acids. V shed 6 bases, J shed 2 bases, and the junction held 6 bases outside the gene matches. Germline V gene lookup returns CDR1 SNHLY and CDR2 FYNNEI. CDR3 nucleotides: TGTGCCAGCAGGGCCGGGACAGAGAACTATGGCTACACCTTC. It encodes CASRAGTENYGYTF.

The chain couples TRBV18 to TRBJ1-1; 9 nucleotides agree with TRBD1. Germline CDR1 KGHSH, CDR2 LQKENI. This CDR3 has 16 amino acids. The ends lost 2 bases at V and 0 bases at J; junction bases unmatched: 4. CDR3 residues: CASSPGTGSLNTEAFF. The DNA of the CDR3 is TGTGCCAGCTCACCAGGGACAGGGTCCCTGAACACTGAAGCTTTCTTT.

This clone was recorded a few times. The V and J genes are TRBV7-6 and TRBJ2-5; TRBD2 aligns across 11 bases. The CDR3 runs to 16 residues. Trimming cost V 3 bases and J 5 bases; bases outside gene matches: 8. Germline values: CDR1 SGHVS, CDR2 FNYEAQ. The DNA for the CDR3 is TGTGCCAGCAGCTTGAATAGCGGGGGGGCCTCGGAGACCCAGTACTTC. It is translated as CASSLNSGGASETQYF.

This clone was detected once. The CDR3 region is CASSLAGASYNEQFF. The CDR3 nucleotides read TGCGCCAGCAGCCTAGCGGGGGCTTCCTACAATGAGCAGTTCTTC. V usage is TRBV4-3 and J usage is TRBJ2-1; the match to TRBD2 covers 9 bases. The trim removed 4 bases at V and 1 base at J, leaving 2 bases unmatched. This CDR3 contains 15 residues. In germline, CDR1 is LGHNA, CDR2 YSLEER.

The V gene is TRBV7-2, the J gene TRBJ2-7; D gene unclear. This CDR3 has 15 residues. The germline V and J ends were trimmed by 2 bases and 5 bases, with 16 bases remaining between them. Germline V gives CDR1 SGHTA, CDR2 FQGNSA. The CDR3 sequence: CASSLRPPETDEQYF. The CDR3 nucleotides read TGTGCCAGCAGCTTAAGGCCCCCTGAGACTGACGAGCAGTACTTC.

DNA for the CDR3: TGTGCCAGCAGTTATAGGGACTTCGGAGGGGAGACCCAGTACTTC. It specifies CASSYRDFGGETQYF. The V gene is TRBV6-5, the J gene TRBJ2-5; perhaps TRBD2 as D (6 bases). This CDR3 spans 15 amino acids. Germline-derived CDR1 and CDR2 are MNHEY and SVGAGI. V was shortened by 3 bases and J by 5 bases, with 16 bases between the two germline ends.

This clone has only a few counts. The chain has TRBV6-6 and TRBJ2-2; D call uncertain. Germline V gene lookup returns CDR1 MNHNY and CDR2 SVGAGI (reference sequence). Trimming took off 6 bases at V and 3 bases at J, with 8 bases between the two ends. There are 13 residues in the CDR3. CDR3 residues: CASRVRDTGELFF. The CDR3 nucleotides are TGTGCCAGCAGAGTACGGGACACCGGGGAGCTGTTTTTT.

Written as DNA, the CDR3 is TGTGCCAGCAGTGACCCTGGGACTAGCGGGACCATGGAGACCCAGTACTTC. It is translated as CASSDPGTSGTMETQYF. The rearrangement joins TRBV6-4 to TRBJ2-5, with 13 bases matching TRBD2. Looked up from germline, CDR1 is MRHNA and CDR2 is SNTAGT. V lost 2 bases, J lost 5 bases, and 8 bases stayed unmatched. The CDR3 is made up of 17 amino acids.

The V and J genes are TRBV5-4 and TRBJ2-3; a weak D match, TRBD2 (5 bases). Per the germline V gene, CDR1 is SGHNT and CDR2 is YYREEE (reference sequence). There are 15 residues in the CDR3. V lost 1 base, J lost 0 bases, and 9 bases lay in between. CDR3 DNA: TGTGCCAGCAGCTTGAGGAGCGGAAGCACAGATACGCAGTATTTT. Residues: CASSLRSGSTDTQYF.

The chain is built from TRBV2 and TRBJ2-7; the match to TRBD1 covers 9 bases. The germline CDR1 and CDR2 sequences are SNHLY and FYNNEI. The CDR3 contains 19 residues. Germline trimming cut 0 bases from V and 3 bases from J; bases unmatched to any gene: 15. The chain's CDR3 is CASSEAGTGLTGSSYEQYF. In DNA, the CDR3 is TGTGCCAGCAGTGAAGCTGGGACAGGGTTAACCGGTTCGAGCTACGAGCAGTACTTC.